This T cell receptor beta chain was documented in a study of T cells in women clearing cervical HPV infection. As concerns this clone: The read is 3 residues too short to cover the CDR3 end, so that end is filled in from the germline J gene.

The method was immunoSEQ multiplex PCR; TCRdb's version includes in-frame clones alone and lacks a portion of them. The table for this sample gives approximately 34,000 clones. Germline-derived CDR1 and CDR2 are DFQATT and SNEGSKA (reference sequence). This CDR3 has 14 amino acids. V dropped 0 bases and J dropped 7 bases, with 13 bases sitting between them. The sample was blood buffy coat. This TCR was recovered from a woman aged 18 to 75 with a cervical HPV16 infection that either progressed to CIN3+ or cleared (not recorded which). J is TRBJ2-1 and V is TRBV20-1; D unclear. The CDR3 loop is CSAREGPERNEQFF. The part of the CDR3 DNA that was read is TGCAGTGCTAGAGAAGGGCCTGAAAGGAATGAG.